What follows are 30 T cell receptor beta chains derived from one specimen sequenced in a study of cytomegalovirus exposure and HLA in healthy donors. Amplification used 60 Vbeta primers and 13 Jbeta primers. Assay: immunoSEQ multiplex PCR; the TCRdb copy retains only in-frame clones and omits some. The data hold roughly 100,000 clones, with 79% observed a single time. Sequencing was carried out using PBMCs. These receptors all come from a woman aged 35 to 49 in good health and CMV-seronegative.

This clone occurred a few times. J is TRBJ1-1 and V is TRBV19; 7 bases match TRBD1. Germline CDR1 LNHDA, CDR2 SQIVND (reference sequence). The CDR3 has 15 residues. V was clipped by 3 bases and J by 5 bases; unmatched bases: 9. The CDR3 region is CASSILAGGGTEAFF. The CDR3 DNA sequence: TGTGCCAGTAGTATTTTGGCAGGGGGTGGGACTGAAGCTTTCTTT.

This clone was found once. The CDR3 coding sequence is TGTGCCAGCAGCTTAGCCAGCGGGAGGGCCTACGAGCAGTACTTC. It translates to CASSLASGRAYEQYF. The chain joins TRBV7-9 to TRBJ2-7, with 10 bases fitting TRBD2. The V and J ends lost 0 bases and 2 bases, in that order; junction bases with no gene match: 1. Germline V lookup: CDR1 SEHNR, CDR2 FQNEAQ (reference sequence). This CDR3 has 15 amino acids.

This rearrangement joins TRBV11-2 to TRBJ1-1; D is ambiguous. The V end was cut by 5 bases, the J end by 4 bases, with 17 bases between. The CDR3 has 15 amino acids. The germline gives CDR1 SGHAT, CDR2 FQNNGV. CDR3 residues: CASSPSRTWGTEAFF. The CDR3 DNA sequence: TGTGCCAGCAGCCCTAGCCGAACTTGGGGCACTGAAGCTTTCTTT.

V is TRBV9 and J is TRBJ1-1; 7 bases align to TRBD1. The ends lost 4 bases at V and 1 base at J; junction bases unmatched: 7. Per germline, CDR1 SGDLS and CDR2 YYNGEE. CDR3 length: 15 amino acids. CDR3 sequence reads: CASSHTRQGNTEAFF. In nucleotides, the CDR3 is TGTGCCAGCAGCCATACCCGACAGGGGAACACTGAAGCTTTCTTT.

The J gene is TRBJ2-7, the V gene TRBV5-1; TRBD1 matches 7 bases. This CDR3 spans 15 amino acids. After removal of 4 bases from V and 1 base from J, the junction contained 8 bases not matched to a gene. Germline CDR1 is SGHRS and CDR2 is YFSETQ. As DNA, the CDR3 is TGCGCCAGCAGCCCGGAACAGGGGTGGTCCTACGAGCAGTACTTC. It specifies CASSPEQGWSYEQYF.

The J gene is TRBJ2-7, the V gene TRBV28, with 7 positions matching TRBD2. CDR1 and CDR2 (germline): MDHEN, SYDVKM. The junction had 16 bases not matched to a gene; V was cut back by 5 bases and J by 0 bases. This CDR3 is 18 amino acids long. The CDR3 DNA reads TGTGCCAGCAGTCCGAATAGGGCGCCGGGAGGAAGCTCCTACGAGCAGTACTTC. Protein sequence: CASSPNRAPGGSSYEQYF. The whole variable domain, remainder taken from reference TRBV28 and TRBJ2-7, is DVKVTQSSRYLVKRTGEKVFLECVQDMDHENMFWYRQDPGLGLRLIYFSYDVKMKEKGDIPEGYSVSREKKERFSLILESASTNQTSMYLCASSPNRAPGGSSYEQYFGPGTRLTVT.

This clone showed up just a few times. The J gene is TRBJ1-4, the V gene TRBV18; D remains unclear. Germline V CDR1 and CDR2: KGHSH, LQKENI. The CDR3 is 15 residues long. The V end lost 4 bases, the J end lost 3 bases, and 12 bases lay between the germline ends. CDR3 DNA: TGTGCCAGCTCACGCGACGGGGAACCTAATGAAAAACTGTTTTTT. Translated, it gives CASSRDGEPNEKLFF.

CDR3 sequence reads: CASSFRTGVHGYTF. The CDR3 DNA follows: TGCGCCAGCAGCTTTAGGACAGGGGTTCATGGCTACACCTTC. This chain uses TRBV5-1 with TRBJ1-2; 9 nucleotides agree with TRBD1. The V segment lost 2 bases and the J segment 6 bases; nucleotides outside the gene matches: 5. Per the germline V gene, CDR1 is SGHRS and CDR2 is YFSETQ. CDR3 size: 14 residues.

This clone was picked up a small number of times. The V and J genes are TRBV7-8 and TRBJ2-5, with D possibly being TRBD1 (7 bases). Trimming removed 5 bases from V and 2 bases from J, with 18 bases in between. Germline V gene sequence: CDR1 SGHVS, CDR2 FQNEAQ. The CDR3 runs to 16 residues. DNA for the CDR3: TGTGCCAGCAGCGAACAAGCAGGGGGGAAACAAGAGACCCAGTACTTC. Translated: CASSEQAGGKQETQYF. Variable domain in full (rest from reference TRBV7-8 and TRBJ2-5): GAGVSQSPRYKVAKRGQDVALRCDPISGHVSLFWYQQALGQGPEFLTYFQNEAQLDKSGLPSDRFFAERPEGSVSTLKIQRTQQEDSAVYLCASSEQAGGKQETQYFGPGTRLLVL.

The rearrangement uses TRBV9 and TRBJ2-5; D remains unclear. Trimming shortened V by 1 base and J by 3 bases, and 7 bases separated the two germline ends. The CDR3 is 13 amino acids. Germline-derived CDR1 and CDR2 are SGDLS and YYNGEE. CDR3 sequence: CASSVSVEETQYF. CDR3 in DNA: TGTGCCAGCAGCGTATCCGTCGAAGAGACCCAGTACTTC.

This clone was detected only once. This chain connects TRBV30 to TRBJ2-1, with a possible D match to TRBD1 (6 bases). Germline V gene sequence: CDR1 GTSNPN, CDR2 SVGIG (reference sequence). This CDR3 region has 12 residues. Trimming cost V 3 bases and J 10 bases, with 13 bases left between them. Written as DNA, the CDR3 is TGTGCCTGGAGCAAGGCCAGGGGCGAGCAGTTCTTC. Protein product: CAWSKARGEQFF.

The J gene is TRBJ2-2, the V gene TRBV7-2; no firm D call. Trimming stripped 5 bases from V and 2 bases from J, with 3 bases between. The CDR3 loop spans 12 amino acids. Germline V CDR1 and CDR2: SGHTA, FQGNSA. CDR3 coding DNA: TGTGCCAGCAGCCTTAACACCGGGGAGCTGTTTTTT. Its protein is CASSLNTGELFF.

The CDR3 sequence: CASSLGGGGPSNEKLFF. CDR3 bases: TGTGCCAGCAGCCTCGGTGGGGGCGGGCCCTCTAATGAAAAACTGTTTTTT. The rearrangement uses TRBV5-4 and TRBJ1-4, with TRBD1 as a possible D gene (6 bases). The V end was cut by 4 bases, the J end by 3 bases, with 19 bases between. Germline V gene lookup returns CDR1 SGHNT and CDR2 YYREEE (reference sequence). The CDR3 covers 17 residues.

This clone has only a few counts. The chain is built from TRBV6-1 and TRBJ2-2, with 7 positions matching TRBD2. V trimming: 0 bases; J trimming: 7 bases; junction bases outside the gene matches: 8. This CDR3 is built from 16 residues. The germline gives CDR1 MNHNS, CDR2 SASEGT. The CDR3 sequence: CASSEARASGGGELFF. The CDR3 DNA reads TGTGCCAGCAGTGAAGCTAGGGCTAGCGGCGGCGGGGAGCTGTTTTTT.

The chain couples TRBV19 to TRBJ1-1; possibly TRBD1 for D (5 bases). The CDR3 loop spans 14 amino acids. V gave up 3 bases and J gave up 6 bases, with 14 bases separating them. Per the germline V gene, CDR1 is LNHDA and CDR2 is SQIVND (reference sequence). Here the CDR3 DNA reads TGTGCCAGTAGTATCGGAGGGGCGTACTCTGAAGCTTTCTTT. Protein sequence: CASSIGGAYSEAFF.

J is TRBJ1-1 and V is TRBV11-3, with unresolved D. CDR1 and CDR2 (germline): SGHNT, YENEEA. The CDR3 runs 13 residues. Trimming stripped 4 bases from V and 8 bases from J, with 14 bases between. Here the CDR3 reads CASSYSLLSEAFF. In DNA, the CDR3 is TGTGCCAGCAGCTATAGCCTGCTTTCAGAAGCTTTCTTT.

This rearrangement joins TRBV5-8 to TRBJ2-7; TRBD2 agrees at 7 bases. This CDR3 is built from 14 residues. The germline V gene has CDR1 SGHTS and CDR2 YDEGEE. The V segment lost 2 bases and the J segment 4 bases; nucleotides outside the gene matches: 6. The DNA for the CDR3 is TGTGCCAGCAGCTTACGTCTAGCGGATTACGAGCAGTACTTC. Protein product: CASSLRLADYEQYF.

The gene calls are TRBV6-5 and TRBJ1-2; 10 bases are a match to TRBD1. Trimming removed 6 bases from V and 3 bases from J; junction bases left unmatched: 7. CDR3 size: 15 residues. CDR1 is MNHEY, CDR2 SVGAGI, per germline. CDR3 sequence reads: CASSRGQGGDYGYTF. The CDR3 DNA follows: TGTGCCAGCAGCCGCGGACAGGGGGGCGACTATGGCTACACCTTC.

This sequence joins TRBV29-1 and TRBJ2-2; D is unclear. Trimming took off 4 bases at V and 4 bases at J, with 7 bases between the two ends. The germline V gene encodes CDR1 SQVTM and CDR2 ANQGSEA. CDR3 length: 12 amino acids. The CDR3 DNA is TGCAGCGTTGCCGGTAGCACCGGGGAGCTGTTTTTT. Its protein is CSVAGSTGELFF.

CDR3 nucleotides: TGTGCCAGCAGTGACCTCTCGTCCGGACAGGGGGATTATTCACCCCTCCACTTT. Translation: CASSDLSSGQGDYSPLHF. V and J are TRBV27 and TRBJ1-6, with 10 bases identical to TRBD1. With 5 bases clipped from V and 8 bases from J, the junction kept 15 bases outside the gene matches. CDR1 and CDR2 (germline): MNHEY, SMNVEV (reference sequence). There are 18 residues in the CDR3.

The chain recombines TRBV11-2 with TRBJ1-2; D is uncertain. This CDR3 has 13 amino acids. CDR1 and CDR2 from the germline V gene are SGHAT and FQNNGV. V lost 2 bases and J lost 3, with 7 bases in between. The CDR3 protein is CASSLSGDYGYTF. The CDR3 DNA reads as TGTGCCAGCAGCTTATCCGGGGACTATGGCTACACCTTC.

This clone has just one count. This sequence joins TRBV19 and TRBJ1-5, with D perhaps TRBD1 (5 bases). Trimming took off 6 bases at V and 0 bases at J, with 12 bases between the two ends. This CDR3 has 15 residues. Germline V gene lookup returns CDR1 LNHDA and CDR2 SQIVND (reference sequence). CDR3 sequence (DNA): TGTGCCAGTAGCTTAGACAGCTATAGCAATCAGCCCCAGCATTTT. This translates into CASSLDSYSNQPQHF.

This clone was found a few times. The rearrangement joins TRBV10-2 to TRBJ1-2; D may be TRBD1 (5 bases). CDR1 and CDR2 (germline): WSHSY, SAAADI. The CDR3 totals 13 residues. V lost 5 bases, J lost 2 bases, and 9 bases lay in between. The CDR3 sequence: CASSPSGNYGYTF. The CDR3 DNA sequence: TGCGCCAGCAGTCCCTCAGGGAACTATGGCTACACCTTC.

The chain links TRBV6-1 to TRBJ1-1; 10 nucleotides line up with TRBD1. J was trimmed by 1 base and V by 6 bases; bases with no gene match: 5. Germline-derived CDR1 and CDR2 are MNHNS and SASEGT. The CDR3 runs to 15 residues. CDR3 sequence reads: CASRGTGAGNTEAFF. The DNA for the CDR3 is TGTGCCAGCAGGGGGACAGGGGCAGGGAACACTGAAGCTTTCTTT.

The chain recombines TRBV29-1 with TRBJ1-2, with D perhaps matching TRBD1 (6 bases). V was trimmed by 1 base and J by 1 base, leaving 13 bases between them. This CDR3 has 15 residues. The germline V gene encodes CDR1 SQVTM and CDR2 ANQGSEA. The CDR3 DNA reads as TGCAGCGTTGAAGTCGGCCAGGGGCGTAACTATGGCTACACCTTC. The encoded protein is CSVEVGQGRNYGYTF.

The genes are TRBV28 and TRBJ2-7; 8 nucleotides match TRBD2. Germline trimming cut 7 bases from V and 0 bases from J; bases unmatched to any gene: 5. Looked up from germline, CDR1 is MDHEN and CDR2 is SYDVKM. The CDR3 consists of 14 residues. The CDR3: CASTPGGVSYEQYF. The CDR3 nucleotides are TGTGCCAGCACCCCCGGGGGGGTCTCCTACGAGCAGTACTTC.

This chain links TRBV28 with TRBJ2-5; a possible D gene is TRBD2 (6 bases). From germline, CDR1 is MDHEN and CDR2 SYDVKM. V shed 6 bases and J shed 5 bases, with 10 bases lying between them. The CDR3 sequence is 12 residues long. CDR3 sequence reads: CASRGGAETQYF. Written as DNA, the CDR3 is TGTGCCAGCAGGGGCGGGGCGGAGACCCAGTACTTC.

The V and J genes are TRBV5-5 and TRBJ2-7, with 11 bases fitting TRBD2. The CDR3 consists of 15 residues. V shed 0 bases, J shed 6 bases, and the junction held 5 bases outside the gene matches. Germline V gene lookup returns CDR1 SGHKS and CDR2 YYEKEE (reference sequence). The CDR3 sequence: CASSLVLAGVLEQYF. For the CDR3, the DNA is TGTGCCAGCAGCTTGGTACTAGCGGGAGTCCTCGAGCAGTACTTC. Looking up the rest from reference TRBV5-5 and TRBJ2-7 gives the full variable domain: DAGVTQSPTHLIKTRGQQVTLRCSPISGHKSVSWYQQVLGQGPQFIFQYYEKEERGRGNFPDRFSARQFPNYSSELNVNALLLGDSALYLCASSLVLAGVLEQYFGPGTRLTVT.

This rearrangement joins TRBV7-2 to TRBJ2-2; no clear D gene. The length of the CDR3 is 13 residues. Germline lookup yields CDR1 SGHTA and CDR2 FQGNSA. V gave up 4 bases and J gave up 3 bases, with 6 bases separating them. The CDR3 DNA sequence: TGTGCCAGCAGCTATCAATACACCGGGGAGCTGTTTTTT. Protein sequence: CASSYQYTGELFF.

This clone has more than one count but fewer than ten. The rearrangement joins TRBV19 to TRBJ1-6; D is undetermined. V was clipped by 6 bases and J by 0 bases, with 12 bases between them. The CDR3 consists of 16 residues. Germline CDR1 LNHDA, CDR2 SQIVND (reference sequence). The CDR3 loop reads CASSRGENSYNSPLHF. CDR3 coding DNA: TGTGCCAGTAGCCGAGGAGAGAACTCCTATAATTCACCCCTCCACTTT.